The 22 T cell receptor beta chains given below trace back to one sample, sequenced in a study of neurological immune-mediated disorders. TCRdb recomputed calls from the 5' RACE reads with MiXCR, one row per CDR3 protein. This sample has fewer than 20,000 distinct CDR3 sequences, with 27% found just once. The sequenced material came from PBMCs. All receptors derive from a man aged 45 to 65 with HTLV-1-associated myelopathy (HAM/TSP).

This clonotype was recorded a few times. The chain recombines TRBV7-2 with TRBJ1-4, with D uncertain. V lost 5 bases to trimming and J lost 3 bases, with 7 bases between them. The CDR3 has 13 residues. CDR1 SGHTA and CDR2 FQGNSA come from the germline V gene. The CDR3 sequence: CASSLIANEKLFF. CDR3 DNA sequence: TGTGCCAGCAGCCTTATTGCTAATGAAAAACTGTTTTTT. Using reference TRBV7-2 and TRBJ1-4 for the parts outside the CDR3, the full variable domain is GAGVSQSPSNKVTEKGKDVELRCDPISGHTALYWYRQSLGQGLEFLIYFQGNSAPDKSGLPSDRFSAERTGGSVSTLTIQRTQQEDSAVYLCASSLIANEKLFFGSGTQLSVL.

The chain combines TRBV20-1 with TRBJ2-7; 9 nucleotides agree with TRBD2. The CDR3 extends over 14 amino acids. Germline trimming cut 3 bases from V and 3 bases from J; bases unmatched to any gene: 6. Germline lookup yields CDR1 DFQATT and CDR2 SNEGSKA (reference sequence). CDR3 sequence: CSASGRGGGYEQYF. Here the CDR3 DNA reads TGCAGTGCTAGTGGGCGGGGGGGCGGCTACGAGCAGTACTTC.

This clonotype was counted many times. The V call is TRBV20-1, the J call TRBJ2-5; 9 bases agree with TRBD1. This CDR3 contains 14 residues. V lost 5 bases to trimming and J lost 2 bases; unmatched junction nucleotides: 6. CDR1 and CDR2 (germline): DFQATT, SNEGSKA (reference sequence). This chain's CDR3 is CSAPPGQGQETQYF. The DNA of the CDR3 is TGCAGTGCTCCCCCGGGACAGGGACAAGAGACCCAGTACTTC.

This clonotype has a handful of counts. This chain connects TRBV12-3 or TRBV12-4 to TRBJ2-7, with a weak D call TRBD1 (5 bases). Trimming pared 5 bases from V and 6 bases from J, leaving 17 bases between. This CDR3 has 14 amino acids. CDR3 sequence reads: CASSPGSSYGEQYF. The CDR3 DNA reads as TGTGCCAGCAGTCCAGGGTCCTCGTACGGCGAGCAGTACTTC.

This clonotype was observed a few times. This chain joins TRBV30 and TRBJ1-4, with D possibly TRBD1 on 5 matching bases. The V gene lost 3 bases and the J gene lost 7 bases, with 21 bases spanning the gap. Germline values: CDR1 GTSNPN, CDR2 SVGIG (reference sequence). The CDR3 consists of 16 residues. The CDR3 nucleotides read TGTGCCTGGAGCCAACAGGACACCCGTACGGGTGAAAAACTGTTTTTT. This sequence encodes CAWSQQDTRTGEKLFF.

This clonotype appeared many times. The CDR3 sequence is CASSSGLGGGGELFF. In DNA form, the CDR3 reads TGTGCCAGCAGCTCGGGACTAGGAGGAGGCGGGGAGCTGTTTTTT. The chain carries TRBV7-6 and TRBJ2-2; 8 nucleotides agree with TRBD2. Unmatched junction bases numbered 8, after V lost 4 bases and J lost 7 bases. This CDR3 region has 15 residues. The germline CDR1 and CDR2 sequences are SGHVS and FNYEAQ.

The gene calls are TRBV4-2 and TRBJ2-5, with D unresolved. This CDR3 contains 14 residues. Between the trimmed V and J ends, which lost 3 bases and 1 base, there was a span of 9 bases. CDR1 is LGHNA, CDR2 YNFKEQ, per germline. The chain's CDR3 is CASSHGVTQETQYF. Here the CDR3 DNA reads TGTGCCAGCAGCCATGGGGTGACCCAAGAGACCCAGTACTTC.

The CDR3 DNA reads as TGTGCCACCGCGGGACTAGCGGCTAGCACAGATACGCAGTATTTT. Its protein product is CATAGLAASTDTQYF. The chain has TRBV2 and TRBJ2-3, with 11 bases identical to TRBD2. Germline V gives CDR1 SNHLY, CDR2 FYNNEI. This CDR3 has 15 residues. V lost 10 bases and J lost 0; bases outside the gene matches: 6.

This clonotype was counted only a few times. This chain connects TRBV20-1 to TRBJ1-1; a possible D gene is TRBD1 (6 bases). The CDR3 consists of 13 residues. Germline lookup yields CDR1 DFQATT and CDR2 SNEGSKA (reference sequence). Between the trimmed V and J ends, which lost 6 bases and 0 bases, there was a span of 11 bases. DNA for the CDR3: TGCAGTGCCGCCGGACAGATGAACACTGAAGCTTTCTTT. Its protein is CSAAGQMNTEAFF.

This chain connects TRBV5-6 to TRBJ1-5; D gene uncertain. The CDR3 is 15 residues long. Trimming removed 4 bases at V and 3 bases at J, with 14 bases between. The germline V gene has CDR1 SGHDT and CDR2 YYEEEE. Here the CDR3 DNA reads TGTGCCAGCAGCCCCGGAGGACGGGACAATCAGCCCCAGCATTTT. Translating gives CASSPGGRDNQPQHF.

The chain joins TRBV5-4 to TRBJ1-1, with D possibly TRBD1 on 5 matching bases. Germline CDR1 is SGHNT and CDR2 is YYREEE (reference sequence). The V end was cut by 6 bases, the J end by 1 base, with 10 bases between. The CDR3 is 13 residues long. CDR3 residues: CASKGGQNTEAFF. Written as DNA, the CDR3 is TGTGCCAGCAAGGGAGGACAGAACACTGAAGCTTTCTTT.

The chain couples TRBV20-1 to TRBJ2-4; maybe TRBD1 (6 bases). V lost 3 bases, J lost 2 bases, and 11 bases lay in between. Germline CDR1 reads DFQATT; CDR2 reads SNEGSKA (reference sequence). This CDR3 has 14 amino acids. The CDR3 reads CSASTGSPKNIQYF. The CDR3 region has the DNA TGCAGTGCTAGTACAGGGAGTCCCAAAAACATTCAGTACTTC.

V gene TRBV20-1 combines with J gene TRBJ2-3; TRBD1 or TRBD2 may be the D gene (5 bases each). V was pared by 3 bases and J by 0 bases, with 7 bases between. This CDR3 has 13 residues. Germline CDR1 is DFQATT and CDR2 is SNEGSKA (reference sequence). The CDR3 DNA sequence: TGCAGTGCTAGGGGGGAAAGCACAGATACGCAGTATTTT. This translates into CSARGESTDTQYF.

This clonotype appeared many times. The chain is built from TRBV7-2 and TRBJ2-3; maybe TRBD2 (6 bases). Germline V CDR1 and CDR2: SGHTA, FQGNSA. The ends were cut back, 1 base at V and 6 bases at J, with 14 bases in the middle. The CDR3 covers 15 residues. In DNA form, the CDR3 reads TGTGCCAGCAGCTTAGATTTGCGGGGCCCGGATACGCAGTATTTT. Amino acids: CASSLDLRGPDTQYF. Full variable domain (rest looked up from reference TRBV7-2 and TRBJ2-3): GAGVSQSPSNKVTEKGKDVELRCDPISGHTALYWYRQSLGQGLEFLIYFQGNSAPDKSGLPSDRFSAERTGGSVSTLTIQRTQQEDSAVYLCASSLDLRGPDTQYFGPGTRLTVL.

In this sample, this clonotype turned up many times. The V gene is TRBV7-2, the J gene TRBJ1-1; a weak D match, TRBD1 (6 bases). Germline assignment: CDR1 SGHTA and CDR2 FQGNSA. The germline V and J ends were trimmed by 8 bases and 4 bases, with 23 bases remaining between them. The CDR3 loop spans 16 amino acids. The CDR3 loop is CASGPPRTAPGTEAFF. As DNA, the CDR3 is TGTGCCAGCGGCCCCCCCCGGACAGCCCCAGGCACTGAAGCTTTCTTT.

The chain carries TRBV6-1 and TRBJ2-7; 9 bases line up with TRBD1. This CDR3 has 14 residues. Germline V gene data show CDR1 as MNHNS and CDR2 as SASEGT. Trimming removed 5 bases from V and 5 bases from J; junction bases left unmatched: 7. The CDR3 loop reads CASSHRGRVNEQYF. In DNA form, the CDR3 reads TGTGCCAGCAGTCACAGGGGGCGGGTGAACGAGCAGTACTTC.

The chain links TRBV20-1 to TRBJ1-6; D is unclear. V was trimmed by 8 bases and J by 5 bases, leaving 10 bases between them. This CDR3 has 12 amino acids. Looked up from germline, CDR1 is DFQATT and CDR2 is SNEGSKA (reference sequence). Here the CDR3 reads CSPQDNNSPLHF. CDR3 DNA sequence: TGCAGTCCCCAAGACAATAATTCACCCCTCCACTTT.

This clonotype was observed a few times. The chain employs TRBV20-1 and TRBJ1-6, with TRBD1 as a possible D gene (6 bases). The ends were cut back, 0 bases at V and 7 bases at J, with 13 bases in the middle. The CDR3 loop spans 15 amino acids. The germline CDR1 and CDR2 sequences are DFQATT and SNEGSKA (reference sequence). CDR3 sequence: CSARDRGTENSPLHF. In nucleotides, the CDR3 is TGCAGTGCTAGAGATAGGGGGACGGAGAATTCACCCCTCCACTTT.

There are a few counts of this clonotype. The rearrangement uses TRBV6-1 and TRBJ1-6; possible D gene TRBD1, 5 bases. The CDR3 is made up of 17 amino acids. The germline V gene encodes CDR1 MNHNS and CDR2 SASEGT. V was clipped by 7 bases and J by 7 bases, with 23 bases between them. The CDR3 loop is CASKRAVGERGNSPLHF. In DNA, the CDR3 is TGTGCCAGCAAACGGGCGGTAGGGGAAAGAGGGAATTCACCCCTCCACTTT.

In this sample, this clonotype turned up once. CDR3 nucleotides: TGCAGTGCTAGAGCCTCGGGCACTCGTCAAAACATTCAGTACTTC. It yields the protein CSARASGTRQNIQYF. V is TRBV20-1 and J is TRBJ2-4; D gene ambiguous. V dropped 1 base and J dropped 5 bases, with 15 bases sitting between them. Germline lookup yields CDR1 DFQATT and CDR2 SNEGSKA (reference sequence). This CDR3 has 15 residues.

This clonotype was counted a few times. CDR3 nucleotides: TGTGCCAGCAGCTTGGCCGCGTGGGGCGGTACAGATACGCAGTATTTT. It yields the protein CASSLAAWGGTDTQYF. The genes are TRBV5-5 and TRBJ2-3; perhaps TRBD1 as D (5 bases). The germline V gene encodes CDR1 SGHKS and CDR2 YYEKEE (reference sequence). CDR3 length: 16 amino acids. Trimming took 0 bases from V and 3 from J, leaving 14 bases between them.

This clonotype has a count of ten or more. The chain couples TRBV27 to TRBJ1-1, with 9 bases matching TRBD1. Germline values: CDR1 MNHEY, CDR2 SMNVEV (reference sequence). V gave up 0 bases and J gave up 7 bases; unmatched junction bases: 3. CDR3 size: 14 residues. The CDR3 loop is CASSLSTGGVEAFF. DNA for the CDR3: TGTGCCAGCAGTTTATCGACAGGGGGGGTTGAAGCTTTCTTT.